This T cell receptor (beta chain) was retrieved from a study of identical twins. Unmatched junction bases numbered 9, after V lost 8 bases and J lost 4 bases. This CDR3 region has 14 residues. Per germline, CDR1 SGHKS and CDR2 YYEKEE (reference sequence). TCRdb re-analysed the 5' RACE reads in MiXCR, keeping a single row per CDR3 protein. The repertoire holds 400,000 to 600,000 distinct CDR3 sequences, with around 20% as singletons. The same specimen was also included in a second study, on yellow fever vaccine responses in identical twins.

The specimen sequenced was CD4+ T cells sorted from blood. The origin of this receptor is a woman aged 18 to 35 in good health. V gene TRBV5-5 combines with J gene TRBJ2-3, with 8 nucleotides matching TRBD2. The CDR3 region is CASYLSGTSDTQYF. CDR3 in DNA: TGTGCCAGTTACCTTAGCGGGACGTCAGATACGCAGTATTTT.